These 14 T cell receptor beta chains were all obtained from the same sample, sequenced in a study of identifying expanded T cells in peripheral blood. Assay used: immunoSEQ multiplex PCR; TCRdb lists only in-frame clones, some missing. The data show tens of thousands of clones, around 83% seen once. Sample: blood. These receptors all stem from a person aged 18 to 70 in good health.

The rearrangement uses TRBV28 and TRBJ2-7, with 9 bases lining up with TRBD1. The V and J ends lost 1 base and 2 bases, in that order; junction bases with no gene match: 6. This CDR3 region has 16 residues. CDR1 and CDR2 from the germline V gene are MDHEN and SYDVKM. CDR3 nucleotide sequence: TGTGCCAGCAGTTTATACGGGACAGGGAAACCCTACGAGCAGTACTTC. Translated: CASSLYGTGKPYEQYF.

This clone was recorded a few times. The identical CDR3 is also encoded by other nucleotide sequences in the sample. The genes are TRBV11-2 and TRBJ2-3, with D uncertain. Germline lookup yields CDR1 SGHAT and CDR2 FQNNGV. With 5 bases removed from V and 1 base from J, the gap between germline ends came to 4 bases. The CDR3 runs 12 residues. Here the CDR3 DNA reads TGTGCCAGCAGCCTAGGCACAGATACGCAGTATTTT. Amino acid sequence: CASSLGTDTQYF.

The V call is TRBV29-1, the J call TRBJ1-1, with unresolved D. The CDR3 consists of 14 residues. V dropped 4 bases and J dropped 8 bases, with 20 bases sitting between them. CDR1 is SQVTM and CDR2 is ANQGSEA in the germline V gene. This chain's CDR3 is CSVAPGFQAGEAFF. CDR3 nucleotides: TGCAGCGTTGCTCCCGGGTTTCAGGCGGGGGAAGCTTTCTTT.

This clone appeared once. This rearrangement joins TRBV18 to TRBJ1-1, with 9 bases fitting TRBD1. In germline, CDR1 is KGHSH, CDR2 LQKENI. Losses at the gene ends were 6 bases for V and 3 bases for J; bases not matched to a gene: 8. CDR3 length: 15 residues. CDR3 DNA sequence: TGTGCCAGCTCTCCCGGGACAGGGTCGGACACTGAAGCTTTCTTT. This encodes CASSPGTGSDTEAFF.

This clone was detected a few times. The chain couples TRBV11-2 to TRBJ2-7, with D perhaps matching TRBD1 (6 bases). The CDR3 contains 15 residues. Germline CDR1 is SGHAT and CDR2 is FQNNGV. The germline V and J ends were trimmed by 5 bases and 2 bases, with 16 bases remaining between them. The CDR3 here is CASSLTGQITYEQYF. DNA for the CDR3: TGTGCCAGCAGCCTGACCGGACAGATCACCTACGAGCAGTACTTC.

The chain joins TRBV28 to TRBJ2-3; D may correspond to TRBD1 or TRBD2 (5 bases each). Trimming left V 3 bases short and J 4 bases short, with 11 bases between. The CDR3 totals 14 residues. Germline V gene sequence: CDR1 MDHEN, CDR2 SYDVKM. The DNA of the CDR3 is TGTGCCAGCAGTTTGGCAGGGAGCTCAGATACGCAGTATTTT. Encoded protein: CASSLAGSSDTQYF.

This chain connects TRBV11-2 to TRBJ2-7, with 8 bases that match TRBD1. V was pared by 1 base and J by 7 bases, with 3 bases of the junction left unmatched. This CDR3 is 13 amino acids long. Germline CDR1 and CDR2: SGHAT and FQNNGV. CDR3 sequence reads: CASSLGTGGEQYF. The CDR3 DNA sequence: TGTGCCAGCAGCTTAGGAACAGGGGGAGAGCAGTACTTC.

This clone was recorded a few times. This chain joins TRBV29-1 and TRBJ2-7, with D uncertain. Germline lookup yields CDR1 SQVTM and CDR2 ANQGSEA. This CDR3 has 12 residues. Trimming pared 4 bases from V and 3 bases from J, leaving 10 bases between. The CDR3 spells CSVALSFYEQYF. The CDR3 region has the DNA TGCAGCGTTGCTCTTTCTTTCTACGAGCAGTACTTC.

J is TRBJ2-7 and V is TRBV4-3; D unresolved. Germline loops: CDR1 LGHNA, CDR2 YSLEER. The CDR3 covers 16 residues. The V end lost 0 bases, the J end lost 2 bases, and 14 bases lay between the germline ends. The CDR3 loop reads CASSQDFHGSTYEQYF. As DNA, the CDR3 is TGCGCCAGCAGCCAAGACTTTCACGGGTCAACCTACGAGCAGTACTTC.

The gene calls are TRBV4-3 and TRBJ2-1; a possible D gene is TRBD1 (5 bases). V was pared by 3 bases and J by 6 bases, with 9 bases between. In germline, CDR1 is LGHNA, CDR2 YSLEER. The CDR3 runs to 13 residues. The CDR3 here is CASSQIGVNEQFF. The CDR3 DNA reads TGCGCCAGCAGCCAGATAGGGGTCAATGAGCAGTTCTTC.

This clone was seen once. The chain links TRBV6-5 to TRBJ2-2; TRBD2 agrees at 9 bases. CDR3 length: 16 residues. Germline V gene sequence: CDR1 MNHEY, CDR2 SVGAGI. Trimming took 2 bases from V and 6 from J; bases not matched to a gene: 7. The DNA for the CDR3 is TGTGCCAGCAGTTACCTCGGCGGGGGGGCGGCCGGGGAGCTGTTTTTT. The encoded protein is CASSYLGGGAAGELFF.

The rearrangement uses TRBV7-2 and TRBJ2-3, with D perhaps TRBD1 or TRBD2 (5 bases each). Trimming removed 2 bases from V and 3 bases from J, with 9 bases in between. The CDR3 extends over 14 amino acids. Germline assignment: CDR1 SGHTA and CDR2 FQGNSA. CDR3 in amino acids: CASSLRDETDTQYF. The DNA of the CDR3 is TGTGCCAGCAGCTTAAGGGACGAAACAGATACGCAGTATTTT.

The CDR3 spells CASRVAGGPGNEQFF. CDR3 coding DNA: TGTGCCAGCAGGGTGGCGGGAGGGCCGGGAAATGAGCAGTTCTTC. This sequence joins TRBV28 and TRBJ2-1; 9 bases align to TRBD2. The CDR3 sequence is 15 residues long. Trimming at V came to 6 bases and at J to 7 bases, leaving 10 bases not matched to a gene. Germline values: CDR1 MDHEN, CDR2 SYDVKM.

The table lists this clone with a few counts. The V and J genes are TRBV4-3 and TRBJ2-7; D possibly corresponds to TRBD2 (5 bases). The CDR3 runs to 15 residues. Per germline, CDR1 LGHNA and CDR2 YSLEER. The V end was cut by 0 bases, the J end by 0 bases, with 9 bases between. The CDR3 nucleotides are TGCGCCAGCAGCCAAGAACTAGGGCCCTCCTACGAGCAGTACTTC. Its translation: CASSQELGPSYEQYF.